This T cell receptor beta chain was recovered during a study of cytomegalovirus exposure and HLA in healthy donors. At the level of the study: Of the donors genotyped, 398 in all, 65% to 90% fell in the Caucasian-associated ancestry cluster.

The PCR was carried out with 60 Vbeta primers and 13 Jbeta primers. Measured with immunoSEQ multiplex PCR; TCRdb has only the in-frame clones, and not every one. The sample shows more than 200,000 clones, less than 85% of them seen only once. Germline lookup yields CDR1 MNHNS and CDR2 SASEGT. CDR3 size: 14 residues. V shed 7 bases, J shed 4 bases, and the junction held 4 bases outside the gene matches. The chain uses TRBV6-1 and TRBJ2-1; TRBD1 matches 10 bases. The specimen sequenced was PBMCs. The sequence derives from a girl aged 2-10 years in good health and CMV-seronegative. The DNA for the CDR3 is TGTGCCAGCACGGGACAGGGGAAGTACAATGAGCAGTTCTTC. Translation gives CASTGQGKYNEQFF.